The T cell receptor (beta chain) under discussion was sequenced for a study of response to subunit inactivated influenza vaccine (dated by TCRdb to the late 2010s). In terms of the full investigation: To follow how T cells responded to a trivalent subunit inactivated influenza vaccine, the researchers relied on deep quantitative profiling of the T cell receptor repertoire. What the study reported, not specific to this receptor: It was suggested by the authors that each seasonal influenza vaccination may recruit only a limited number of new T cells.

The library relied on RT-PCR. Sequencing took place on an Illumina HiSeq 2500. TCRdb took the public reads, trimmed them with fastp at Q25, ran MiXCR for clone calling and kept in-frame beta chains. Each entry merges the rows of one CDR3 protein and shows their most common DNA and genes. The table for this sample lists around 200,000 distinct CDR3 sequences; around 9% of them were counted only once. Together, the top ten hold approximately 10% of the sample. Based on the germline V gene, the CDR1 and CDR2 sequences are SQVTM and ANQGSEA. The CDR3 runs 11 residues from the cysteine to the phenylalanine. Kept here is only the CDR3 DNA, which spans 33 bases and is read in frame from base 1. With regard to this clonotype: Its antigen remains undetermined. Being one base from a much bigger clone, this may be a read error.

This specimen consisted of non-naive T cells sorted from PBMCs, obtained on the day of vaccination. Explained via the paper, the cell subset or site label denotes: memory T cell fraction. The sequence is built from TRBV29-1 and TRBJ2-1; TRBD1 might be the D gene, on 6 matching bases. The TCR was taken from a man aged 50-59 years who received an inactivated influenza vaccine. Donor details come from another sample of the same person, matched by shared clones. The nucleotide sequence reads as follows: TGCAGCGTTGTTGGGGACAATGAGCAGTCCTTC. It is translated as CSVVGDNEQSF.